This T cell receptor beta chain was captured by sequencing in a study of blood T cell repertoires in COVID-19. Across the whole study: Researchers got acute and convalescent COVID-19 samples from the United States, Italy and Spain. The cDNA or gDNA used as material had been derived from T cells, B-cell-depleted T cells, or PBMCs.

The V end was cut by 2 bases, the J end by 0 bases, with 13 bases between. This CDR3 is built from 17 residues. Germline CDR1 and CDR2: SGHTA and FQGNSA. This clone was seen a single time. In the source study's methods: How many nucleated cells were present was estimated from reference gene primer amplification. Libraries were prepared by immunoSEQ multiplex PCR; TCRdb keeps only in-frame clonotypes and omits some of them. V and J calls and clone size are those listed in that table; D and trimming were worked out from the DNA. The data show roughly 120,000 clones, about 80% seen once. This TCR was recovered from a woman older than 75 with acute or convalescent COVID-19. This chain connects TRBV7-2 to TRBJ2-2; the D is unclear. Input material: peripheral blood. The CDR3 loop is CASSLYARSANTGELFF. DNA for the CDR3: TGTGCCAGCAGCTTATATGCGCGGAGCGCGAACACCGGGGAGCTGTTTTTT.